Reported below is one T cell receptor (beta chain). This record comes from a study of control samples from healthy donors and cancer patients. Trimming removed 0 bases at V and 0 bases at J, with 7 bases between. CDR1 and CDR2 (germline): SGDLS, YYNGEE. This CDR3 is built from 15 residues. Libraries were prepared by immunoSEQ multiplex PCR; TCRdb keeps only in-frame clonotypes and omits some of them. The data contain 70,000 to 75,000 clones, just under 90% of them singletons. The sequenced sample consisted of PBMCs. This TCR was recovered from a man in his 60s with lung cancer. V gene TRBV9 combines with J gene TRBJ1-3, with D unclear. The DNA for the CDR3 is TGTGCCAGCAGCGTAGATCCAGACTCTGGAAACACCATATATTTT. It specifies CASSVDPDSGNTIYF. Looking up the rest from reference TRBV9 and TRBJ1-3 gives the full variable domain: DSGVTQTPKHLITATGQRVTLRCSPRSGDLSVYWYQQSLDQGLQFLIQYYNGEERAKGNILERFSAQQFPDLHSELNLSSLELGDSALYFCASSVDPDSGNTIYFGEGSWLTVV.